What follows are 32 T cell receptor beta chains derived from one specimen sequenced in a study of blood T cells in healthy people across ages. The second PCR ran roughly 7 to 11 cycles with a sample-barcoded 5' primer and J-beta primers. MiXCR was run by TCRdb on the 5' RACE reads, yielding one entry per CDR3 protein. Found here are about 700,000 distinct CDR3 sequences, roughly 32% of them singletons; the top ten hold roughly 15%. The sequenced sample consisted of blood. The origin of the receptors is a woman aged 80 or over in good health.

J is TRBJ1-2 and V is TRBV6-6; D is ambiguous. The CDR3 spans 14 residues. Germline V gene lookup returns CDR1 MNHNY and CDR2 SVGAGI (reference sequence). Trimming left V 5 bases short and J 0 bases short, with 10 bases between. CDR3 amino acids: CASSVGPPNYGYTF. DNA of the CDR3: TGTGCCAGCAGTGTTGGGCCTCCTAACTATGGCTACACCTTC.

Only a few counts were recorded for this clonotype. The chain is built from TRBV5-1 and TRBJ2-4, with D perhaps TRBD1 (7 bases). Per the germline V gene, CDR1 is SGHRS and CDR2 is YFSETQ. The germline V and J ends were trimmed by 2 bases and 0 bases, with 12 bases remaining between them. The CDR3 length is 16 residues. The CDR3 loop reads CASSFRGDLAKNIQYF. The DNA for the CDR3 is TGCGCCAGCAGCTTCAGGGGGGACCTAGCCAAAAACATTCAGTACTTC.

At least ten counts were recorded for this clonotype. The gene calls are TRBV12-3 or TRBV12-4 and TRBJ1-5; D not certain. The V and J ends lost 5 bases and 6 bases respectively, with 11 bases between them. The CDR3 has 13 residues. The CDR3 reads CASSLDHGQPQHF. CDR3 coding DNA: TGTGCCAGCAGTCTGGACCACGGTCAGCCCCAGCATTTT.

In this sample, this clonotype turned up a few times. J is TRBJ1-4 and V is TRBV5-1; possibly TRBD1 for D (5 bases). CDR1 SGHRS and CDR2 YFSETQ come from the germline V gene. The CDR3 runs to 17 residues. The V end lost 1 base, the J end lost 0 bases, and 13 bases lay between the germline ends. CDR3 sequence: CASSLYRGTATNEKLFF. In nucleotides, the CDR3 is TGCGCCAGCAGCTTGTATCGGGGGACTGCAACTAATGAAAAACTGTTTTTT.

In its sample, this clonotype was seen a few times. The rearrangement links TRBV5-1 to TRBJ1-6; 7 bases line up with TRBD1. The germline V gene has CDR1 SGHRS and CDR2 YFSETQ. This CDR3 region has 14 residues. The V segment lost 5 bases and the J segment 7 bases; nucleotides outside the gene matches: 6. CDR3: CASSPRDSNSPLHF. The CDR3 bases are TGCGCCAGCAGTCCCCGGGACAGCAATTCACCCCTCCACTTT.

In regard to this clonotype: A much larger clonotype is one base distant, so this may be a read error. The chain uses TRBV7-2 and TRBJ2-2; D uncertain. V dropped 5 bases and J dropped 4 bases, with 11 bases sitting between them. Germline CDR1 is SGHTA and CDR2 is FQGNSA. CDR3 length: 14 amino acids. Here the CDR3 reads CASSAAPATGELFF. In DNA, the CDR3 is TGTGCCAGCAGCGCCGCGCCAGCCACCGGGGAGCTGTTTTTT.

Written as DNA, the CDR3 is TGTGCCTGGAGTGGGGTTAGCGGGGGGCGAACAGATACGCAGTATTTT. This gives the protein CAWSGVSGGRTDTQYF. This rearrangement joins TRBV30 to TRBJ2-3; 10 bases agree with TRBD2. The CDR3 contains 16 residues. The trim removed 1 base at V and 3 bases at J, leaving 7 bases unmatched. Germline V gene sequence: CDR1 GTSNPN, CDR2 SVGIG (reference sequence).

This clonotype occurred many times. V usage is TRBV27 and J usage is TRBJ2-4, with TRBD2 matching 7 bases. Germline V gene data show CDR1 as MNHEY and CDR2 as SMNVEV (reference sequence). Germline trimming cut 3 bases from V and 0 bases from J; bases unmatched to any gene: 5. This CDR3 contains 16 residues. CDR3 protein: CASSLERGGAKNIQYF. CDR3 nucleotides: TGTGCCAGCAGTTTGGAGCGGGGCGGAGCCAAAAACATTCAGTACTTC.

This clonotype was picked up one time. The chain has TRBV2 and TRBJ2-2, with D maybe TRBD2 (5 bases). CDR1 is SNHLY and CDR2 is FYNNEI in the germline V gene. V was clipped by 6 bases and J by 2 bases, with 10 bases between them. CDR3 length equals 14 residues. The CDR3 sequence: CASRAGGNTGELFF. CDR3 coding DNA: TGTGCCAGCAGGGCAGGAGGTAACACCGGGGAGCTGTTTTTT.

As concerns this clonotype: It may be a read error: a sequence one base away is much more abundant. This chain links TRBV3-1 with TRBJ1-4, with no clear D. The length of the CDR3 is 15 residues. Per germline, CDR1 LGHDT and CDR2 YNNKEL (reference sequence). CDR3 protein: CASSQYGATSEKLFF. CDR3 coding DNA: TGTGCCAGCAGCCAGTACGGAGCAACTAGTGAAAAACTGTTTTTT. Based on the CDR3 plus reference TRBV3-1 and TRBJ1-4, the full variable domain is DTAVSQTPKYLVTQMGNDKSIKCEQNLGHDTMYWYKQDSKKFLKIMFSYNNKELIINETVPNRFSPKSPDKAHLNLHINSLELGDSAVYFCASSQYGATSEKLFFGSGTQLSVL.

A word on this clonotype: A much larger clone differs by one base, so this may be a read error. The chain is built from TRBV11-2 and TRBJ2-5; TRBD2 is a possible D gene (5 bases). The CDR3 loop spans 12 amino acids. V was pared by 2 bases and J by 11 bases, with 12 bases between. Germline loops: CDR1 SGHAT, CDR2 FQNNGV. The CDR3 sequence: CASSLQNWEQYF. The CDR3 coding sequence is TGTGCCAGCAGCTTACAGAATTGGGAGCAGTACTTC.

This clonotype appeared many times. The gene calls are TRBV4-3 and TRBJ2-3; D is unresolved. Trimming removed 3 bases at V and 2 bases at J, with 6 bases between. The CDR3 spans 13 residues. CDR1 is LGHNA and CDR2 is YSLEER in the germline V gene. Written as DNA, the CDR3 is TGCGCCAGCAGCCATTCCTACACAGATACGCAGTATTTT. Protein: CASSHSYTDTQYF.

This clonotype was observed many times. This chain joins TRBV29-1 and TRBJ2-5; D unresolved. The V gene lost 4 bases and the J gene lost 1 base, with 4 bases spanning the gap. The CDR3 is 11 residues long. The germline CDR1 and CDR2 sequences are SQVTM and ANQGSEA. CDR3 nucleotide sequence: TGCAGCGTTGCCAGCCAAGAGACCCAGTACTTC. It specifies CSVASQETQYF.

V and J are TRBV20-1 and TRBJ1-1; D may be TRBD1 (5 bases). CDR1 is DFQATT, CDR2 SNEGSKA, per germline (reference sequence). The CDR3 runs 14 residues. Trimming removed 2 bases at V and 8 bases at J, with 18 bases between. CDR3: CSARPSGGLIEAFF. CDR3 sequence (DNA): TGCAGTGCTAGACCATCCGGGGGACTGATCGAAGCTTTCTTT.

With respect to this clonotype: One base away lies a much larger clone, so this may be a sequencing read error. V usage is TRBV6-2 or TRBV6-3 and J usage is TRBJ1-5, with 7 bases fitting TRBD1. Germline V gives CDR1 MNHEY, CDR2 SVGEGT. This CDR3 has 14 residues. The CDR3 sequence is CTSSIGQAGQPQHF. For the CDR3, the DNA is TGTACCAGCAGCATCGGACAGGCTGGGCAGCCCCAGCATTTT.

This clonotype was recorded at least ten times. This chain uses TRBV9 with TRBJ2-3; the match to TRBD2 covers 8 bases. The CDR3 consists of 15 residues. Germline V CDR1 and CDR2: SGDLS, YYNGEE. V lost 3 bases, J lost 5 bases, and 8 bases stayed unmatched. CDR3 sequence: CASSGGGGQRDTQYF. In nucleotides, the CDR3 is TGTGCCAGCAGCGGAGGCGGGGGGCAAAGAGATACGCAGTATTTT. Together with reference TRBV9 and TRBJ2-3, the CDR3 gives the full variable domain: DSGVTQTPKHLITATGQRVTLRCSPRSGDLSVYWYQQSLDQGLQFLIQYYNGEERAKGNILERFSAQQFPDLHSELNLSSLELGDSALYFCASSGGGGQRDTQYFGPGTRLTVL.

This chain's CDR3 is CASSLSASGTDTQYF. CDR3 DNA: TGTGCCAGCAGTTTATCGGCTAGCGGCACAGATACGCAGTATTTT. The chain is built from TRBV28 and TRBJ2-3, with D possibly TRBD2 on 6 matching bases. Germline V gene lookup returns CDR1 MDHEN and CDR2 SYDVKM. This CDR3 region has 15 residues. V gave up 1 base and J gave up 1 base, with 9 bases separating them.

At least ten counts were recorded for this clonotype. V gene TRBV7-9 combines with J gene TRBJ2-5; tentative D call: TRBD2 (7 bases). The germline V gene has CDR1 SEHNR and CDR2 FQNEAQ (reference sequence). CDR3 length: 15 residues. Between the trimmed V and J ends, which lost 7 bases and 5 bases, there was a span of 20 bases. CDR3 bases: TGTGCCAGCACTCCGGAAGGGGGGGGCCACGAGACCCAGTACTTC. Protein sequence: CASTPEGGGHETQYF.

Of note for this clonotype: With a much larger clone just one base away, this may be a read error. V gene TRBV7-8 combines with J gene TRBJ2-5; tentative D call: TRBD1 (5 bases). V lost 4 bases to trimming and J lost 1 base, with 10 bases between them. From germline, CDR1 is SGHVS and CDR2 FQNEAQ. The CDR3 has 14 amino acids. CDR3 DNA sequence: TGTGCCAGCAGCTGGCAGGGTTCCCAAGAGACCCAGTACTTC. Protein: CASSWQGSQETQYF.

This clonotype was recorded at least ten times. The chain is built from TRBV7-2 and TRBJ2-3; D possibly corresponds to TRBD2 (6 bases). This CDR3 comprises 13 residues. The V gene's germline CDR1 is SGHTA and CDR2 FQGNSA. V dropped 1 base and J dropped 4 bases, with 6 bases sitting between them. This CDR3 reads CASSLGLADTQYF. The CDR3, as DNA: TGTGCCAGCAGCTTAGGACTAGCAGATACGCAGTATTTT. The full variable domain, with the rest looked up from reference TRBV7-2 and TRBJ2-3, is GAGVSQSPSNKVTEKGKDVELRCDPISGHTALYWYRQSLGQGLEFLIYFQGNSAPDKSGLPSDRFSAERTGGSVSTLTIQRTQQEDSAVYLCASSLGLADTQYFGPGTRLTVL.

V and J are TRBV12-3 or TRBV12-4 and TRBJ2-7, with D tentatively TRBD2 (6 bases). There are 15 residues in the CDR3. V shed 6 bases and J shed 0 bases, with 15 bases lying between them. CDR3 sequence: CASRSKGGNSYEQYF. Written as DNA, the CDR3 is TGTGCCAGCAGATCAAAAGGAGGGAACTCCTACGAGCAGTACTTC.

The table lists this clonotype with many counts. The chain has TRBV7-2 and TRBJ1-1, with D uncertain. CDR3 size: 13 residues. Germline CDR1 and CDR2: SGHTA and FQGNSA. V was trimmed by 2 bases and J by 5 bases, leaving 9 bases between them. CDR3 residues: CASSLRVVTEAFF. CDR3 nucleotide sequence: TGTGCCAGCAGCTTAAGGGTGGTGACTGAAGCTTTCTTT.

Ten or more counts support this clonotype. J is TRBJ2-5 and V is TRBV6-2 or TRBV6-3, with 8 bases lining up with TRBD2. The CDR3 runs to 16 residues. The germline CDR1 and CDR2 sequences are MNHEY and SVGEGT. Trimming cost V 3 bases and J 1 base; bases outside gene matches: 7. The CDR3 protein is CASSYRSGGIQETQYF. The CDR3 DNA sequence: TGTGCCAGCAGTTATAGGAGCGGGGGCATCCAAGAGACCCAGTACTTC.

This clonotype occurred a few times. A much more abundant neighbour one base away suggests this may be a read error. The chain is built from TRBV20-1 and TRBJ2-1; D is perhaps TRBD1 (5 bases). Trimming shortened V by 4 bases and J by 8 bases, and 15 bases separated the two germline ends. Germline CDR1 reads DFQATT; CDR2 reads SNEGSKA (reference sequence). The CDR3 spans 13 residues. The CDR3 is CSAKGHFNDEQFF. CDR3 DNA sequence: TGCAGTGCTAAAGGACACTTTAACGATGAGCAGTTCTTC.

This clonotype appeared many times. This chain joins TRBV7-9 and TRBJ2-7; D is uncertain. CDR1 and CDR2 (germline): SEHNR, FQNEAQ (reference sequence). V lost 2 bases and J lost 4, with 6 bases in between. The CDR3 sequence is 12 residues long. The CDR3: CASSLKQYEQYF. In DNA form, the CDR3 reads TGTGCCAGCAGCTTAAAACAGTACGAGCAGTACTTC.

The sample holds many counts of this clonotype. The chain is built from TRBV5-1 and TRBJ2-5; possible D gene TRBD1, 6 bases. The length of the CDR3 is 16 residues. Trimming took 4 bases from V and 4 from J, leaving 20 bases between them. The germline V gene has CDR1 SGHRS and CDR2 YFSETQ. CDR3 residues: CASSTTGSGGGETQYF. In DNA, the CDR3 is TGCGCCAGCAGCACGACAGGCTCTGGAGGTGGAGAGACCCAGTACTTC.

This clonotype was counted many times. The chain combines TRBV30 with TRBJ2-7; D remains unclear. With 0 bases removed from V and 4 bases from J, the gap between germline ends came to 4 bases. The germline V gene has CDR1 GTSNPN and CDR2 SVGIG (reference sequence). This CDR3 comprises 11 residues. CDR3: CAWSVGYEQYF. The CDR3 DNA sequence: TGTGCCTGGAGTGTGGGTTACGAGCAGTACTTC.

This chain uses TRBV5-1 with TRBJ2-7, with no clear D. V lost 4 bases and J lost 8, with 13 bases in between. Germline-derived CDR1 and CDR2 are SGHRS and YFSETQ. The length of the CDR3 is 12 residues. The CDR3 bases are TGCGCCAGCAGCGTAGGGTCCAATAAGCAGTACTTC. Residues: CASSVGSNKQYF.

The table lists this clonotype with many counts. The CDR3 region is CASSSPDRPYEQYF. CDR3 nucleotide sequence: TGTGCCAGCAGTTCTCCCGACAGGCCCTACGAGCAGTACTTC. V is TRBV25-1 and J is TRBJ2-7, with a weak D call TRBD1 (6 bases). The V end lost 5 bases, the J end lost 2 bases, and 13 bases lay between the germline ends. The V gene's germline CDR1 is MGHDK and CDR2 SYGVNS. The CDR3 has 14 residues.

Written as DNA, the CDR3 is TGTGCCAGCAGCCCTTTGCGGGCTCCCACAGATACGCAGTATTTT. Protein sequence: CASSPLRAPTDTQYF. This sequence joins TRBV7-2 and TRBJ2-3; possible D gene TRBD2, 5 bases. The CDR3 covers 15 residues. Germline V gene sequence: CDR1 SGHTA, CDR2 FQGNSA. V gave up 5 bases and J gave up 2 bases, with 14 bases separating them.

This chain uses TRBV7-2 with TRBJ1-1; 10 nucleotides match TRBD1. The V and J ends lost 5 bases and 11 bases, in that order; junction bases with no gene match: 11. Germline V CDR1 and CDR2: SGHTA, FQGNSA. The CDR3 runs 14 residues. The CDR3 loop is CASSVPGQGTLAFF. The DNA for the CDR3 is TGTGCCAGCAGCGTCCCGGGACAGGGGACTCTGGCTTTCTTT.

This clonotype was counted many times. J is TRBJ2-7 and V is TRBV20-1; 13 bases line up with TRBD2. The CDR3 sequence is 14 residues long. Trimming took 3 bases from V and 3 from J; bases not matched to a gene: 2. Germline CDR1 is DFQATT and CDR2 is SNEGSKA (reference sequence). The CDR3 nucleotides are TGCAGTGCTAGGGGACTAGCGGGAATCTACGAGCAGTACTTC. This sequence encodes CSARGLAGIYEQYF.